A selection of T cell receptor beta chains follows, all from one sample in a study of T cell changes during pregnancy in multiple sclerosis. Assay used: immunoSEQ multiplex PCR; TCRdb lists only in-frame clones, some missing. The data hold about 69,000 clones, with 91% observed a single time. The sample here was CD4+ T cells from peripheral blood mononuclear cells, taken in the third trimester of pregnancy. The receptors derive from a female donor in good health, enrolled as a control in a pregnancy study. The CDR3 runs from the conserved cysteine through the conserved F or W. The D gene is left open where the match is weak. Expanded clones get a size class; other rows say once, few or many, or leave the size out.

J gene: TRBJ2-6
clone size: NA
D gene: TRBD1
V gene: TRBV19
CDR3 protein: CASSIRDRGARANVLTF
CDR3 DNA: TGTGCCAGTAGTATCCGGGACAGGGGGGCCCGGGCCAACGTCCTGACTTTC

J gene: TRBJ2-7
clone size: NA
D gene: TRBD1
V gene: TRBV5-6
CDR3 protein: CASSLPGTGAYEQYF
CDR3 DNA: TGTGCCAGCAGCCTACCCGGGACAGGAGCATACGAGCAGTACTTC

J gene: TRBJ2-7
clone size: NA
D gene: NA
V gene: TRBV30
CDR3 protein: CAWMRDSYEQYF
CDR3 DNA: TGTGCCTGGATGAGGGACTCCTACGAGCAGTACTTC

J gene: TRBJ1-2
clone size: NA
D gene: NA
V gene: TRBV5-1
CDR3 protein: CASSLGSGTDYGYTF
CDR3 DNA: TGCGCCAGCAGCTTGGGCTCGGGTACGGACTATGGCTACACCTTC

J gene: TRBJ2-1
clone size: NA
D gene: TRBD1
V gene: TRBV27
CDR3 protein: CASSKGQVSYNEQFF
CDR3 DNA: TGTGCCAGCAGTAAGGGACAGGTTTCCTACAATGAGCAGTTCTTC

J gene: TRBJ1-1
clone size: few
D gene: NA
V gene: TRBV7-9
CDR3 protein: CASSFLGATEAFF
CDR3 DNA: TGTGCCAGCAGCTTCCTGGGGGCAACTGAAGCTTTCTTT

J gene: TRBJ2-2
clone size: NA
D gene: TRBD1
V gene: TRBV18
CDR3 protein: CASSPPGTGRSGELFF
CDR3 DNA: TGTGCCAGCTCACCACCCGGGACAGGGAGGTCCGGGGAGCTGTTTTTT

J gene: TRBJ1-2
clone size: NA
D gene: NA
V gene: TRBV11-3
CDR3 protein: CASSLDSRGRSGGWYSYTF
CDR3 DNA: TGTGCCAGCAGCTTAGATTCGCGTGGACGGTCTGGAGGATGGTATAGCTACACCTTC

J gene: TRBJ2-3
clone size: once
D gene: NA
V gene: TRBV5-6
CDR3 protein: CASSLGGGSADTQYF
CDR3 DNA: TGTGCCAGCAGCTTGGGCGGGGGCTCGGCAGATACGCAGTATTTT

J gene: TRBJ2-3
clone size: NA
D gene: TRBD2
V gene: TRBV30
CDR3 protein: CAWSRTSGVLDTQYF
CDR3 DNA: TGTGCCTGGAGTCGGACTAGCGGGGTTTTGGATACGCAGTATTTT

J gene: TRBJ2-3
clone size: NA
D gene: TRBD1
V gene: TRBV4-2
CDR3 protein: CASSQDDRAADTQYF
CDR3 DNA: TGTGCCAGCAGCCAAGATGACAGGGCCGCCGATACGCAGTATTTT

J gene: TRBJ1-1
clone size: NA
D gene: NA
V gene: TRBV9
CDR3 protein: CASSVGGKNTEAFF
CDR3 DNA: TGTGCCAGCAGCGTAGGGGGCAAAAACACTGAAGCTTTCTTT

J gene: TRBJ2-1
clone size: NA
D gene: TRBD2
V gene: TRBV2
CDR3 protein: CASSRSGGAGNEQFF
CDR3 DNA: TGTGCCAGCAGTAGAAGCGGGGGGGCCGGTAATGAGCAGTTCTTC

J gene: TRBJ2-7
clone size: NA
D gene: TRBD1
V gene: TRBV7-2
CDR3 protein: CASSRPLGQSPYEQYF
CDR3 DNA: TGTGCCAGCAGTAGACCTTTGGGACAGTCACCCTACGAGCAGTACTTC

J gene: TRBJ2-7
clone size: NA
D gene: NA
V gene: TRBV25-1
CDR3 protein: CASTLGLGSYEQYF
CDR3 DNA: TGTGCCAGCACCCTGGGGCTGGGGTCCTACGAGCAGTACTTC

J gene: TRBJ2-7
clone size: NA
D gene: NA
V gene: TRBV7-8
CDR3 protein: CASSLRSGTGYEQYF
CDR3 DNA: TGTGCCAGCAGCTTAAGAAGCGGGACAGGCTACGAGCAGTACTTC

J gene: TRBJ1-4
clone size: NA
D gene: TRBD1
V gene: TRBV9
CDR3 protein: CASSVIQGGYEKLFF
CDR3 DNA: TGTGCCAGCAGCGTAATCCAGGGGGGCTATGAAAAACTGTTTTTT

J gene: TRBJ1-3
clone size: NA
D gene: NA
V gene: TRBV4-1
CDR3 protein: CASSQPTAGGGNTIYF
CDR3 DNA: TGCGCCAGCAGCCAACCCACCGCGGGGGGTGGAAACACCATATATTTT

J gene: TRBJ1-5
clone size: NA
D gene: TRBD1
V gene: TRBV6-1
CDR3 protein: CASSEARTGPGPQHF
CDR3 DNA: TGTGCCAGCAGTGAAGCGCGGACAGGTCCGGGTCCCCAGCATTTT

J gene: TRBJ2-5
clone size: NA
D gene: NA
V gene: TRBV7-3
CDR3 protein: CASSLTAQETQYF
CDR3 DNA: TGTGCCAGCAGCTTAACGGCCCAAGAGACCCAGTACTTC

J gene: TRBJ2-3
clone size: NA
D gene: TRBD2
V gene: TRBV11-3
CDR3 protein: CASSLGTSGGGPRTDTQYF
CDR3 DNA: TGTGCCAGCAGCCTCGGGACTAGCGGGGGTGGCCCGCGCACAGATACGCAGTATTTT

J gene: TRBJ1-1
clone size: NA
D gene: TRBD1
V gene: TRBV19
CDR3 protein: CASSKTQGGGGGVHTEAFF
CDR3 DNA: TGTGCCAGTAGTAAGACCCAGGGGGGCGGCGGCGGGGTACACACTGAAGCTTTCTTT

J gene: TRBJ2-6
clone size: once
D gene: NA
V gene: TRBV5-6
CDR3 protein: CASSPLSGANVLTF
CDR3 DNA: TGTGCCAGCAGCCCCCTTTCTGGGGCCAACGTCCTGACTTTC

J gene: TRBJ1-3
clone size: NA
D gene: NA
V gene: TRBV4-1
CDR3 protein: CASSQTGSSGNTIYF
CDR3 DNA: TGCGCCAGCAGCCAAACCGGGTCCTCTGGAAACACCATATATTTT

J gene: TRBJ2-3
clone size: NA
D gene: TRBD2
V gene: TRBV7-9
CDR3 protein: CASSPPRTSGGATRDTQYF
CDR3 DNA: TGTGCCAGCAGCCCTCCGAGGACTAGCGGGGGAGCCACCCGAGATACGCAGTATTTT

J gene: TRBJ1-1
clone size: few
D gene: NA
V gene: TRBV11-3
CDR3 protein: CASSQRLGGTEAFF
CDR3 DNA: TGTGCCAGCAGCCAAAGGTTGGGGGGCACTGAAGCTTTCTTT

J gene: TRBJ2-7
clone size: NA
D gene: NA
V gene: TRBV11-3
CDR3 protein: CASSTAWGRDEQYF
CDR3 DNA: TGTGCCAGCAGTACTGCATGGGGGCGCGACGAGCAGTACTTC

J gene: TRBJ1-1
clone size: once
D gene: NA
V gene: TRBV5-6
CDR3 protein: CASSFRGRRTEAFF
CDR3 DNA: TGTGCCAGCAGCTTTCGGGGGAGGAGGACTGAAGCTTTCTTT

J gene: TRBJ2-7
clone size: NA
D gene: NA
V gene: TRBV30
CDR3 protein: CAWRYRGAGSYEQYF
CDR3 DNA: TGTGCCTGGAGATACAGAGGTGCGGGGAGCTACGAGCAGTACTTC

J gene: TRBJ2-7
clone size: NA
D gene: NA
V gene: TRBV14
CDR3 protein: CASNQEGSEQYF
CDR3 DNA: TGTGCCAGCAACCAGGAGGGCTCCGAGCAGTACTTC

J gene: TRBJ1-2
clone size: NA
D gene: TRBD1
V gene: TRBV5-5
CDR3 protein: CASSAGEGARGYTF
CDR3 DNA: TGTGCCAGCAGCGCCGGAGAGGGGGCACGGGGCTACACCTTC

J gene: TRBJ2-7
clone size: NA
D gene: NA
V gene: TRBV20-1
CDR3 protein: CSASTDEQYF
CDR3 DNA: TGCAGTGCTAGTACAGACGAGCAGTACTTC

J gene: TRBJ1-1
clone size: NA
D gene: NA
V gene: TRBV7-9
CDR3 protein: CASSSQENTEAFF
CDR3 DNA: TGTGCCAGCAGCTCACAGGAGAACACTGAAGCTTTCTTT

J gene: TRBJ2-2
clone size: NA
D gene: NA
V gene: TRBV7-2
CDR3 protein: CASSLVRSTGELFF
CDR3 DNA: TGTGCCAGCAGCTTAGTCCGGAGCACCGGGGAGCTGTTTTTT

J gene: TRBJ1-4
clone size: NA
D gene: NA
V gene: TRBV6-5
CDR3 protein: CASSYYRDTNEKLFF
CDR3 DNA: TGTGCCAGCAGTTATTATCGGGACACCAATGAAAAACTGTTTTTT

J gene: TRBJ1-1
clone size: NA
D gene: NA
V gene: TRBV7-7
CDR3 protein: CASSLSPSTEAFF
CDR3 DNA: TGTGCTAGCAGCCTTAGCCCGTCCACTGAAGCTTTCTTT

J gene: TRBJ2-7
clone size: NA
D gene: NA
V gene: TRBV18
CDR3 protein: CASSHQVTRDYEQYF
CDR3 DNA: TGTGCCAGCTCACATCAGGTTACCCGGGACTACGAGCAGTACTTC

J gene: TRBJ2-7
clone size: NA
D gene: TRBD1
V gene: TRBV7-2
CDR3 protein: CASSLNLGQGAGEQYF
CDR3 DNA: TGTGCCAGCAGCCTTAACCTGGGACAGGGGGCGGGCGAGCAGTACTTC

J gene: TRBJ2-5
clone size: NA
D gene: NA
V gene: TRBV11-2
CDR3 protein: CASSLRSGGETQYF
CDR3 DNA: TGTGCCAGCAGCTTAAGGTCAGGAGGCGAGACCCAGTACTTC

J gene: TRBJ2-7
clone size: NA
D gene: TRBD2
V gene: TRBV6-1
CDR3 protein: CASTLAGVSYEQYF
CDR3 DNA: TGTGCCAGCACTTTAGCGGGGGTGTCCTACGAGCAGTACTTC

J gene: TRBJ2-1
clone size: NA
D gene: TRBD1
V gene: TRBV19
CDR3 protein: CASSTLTGGEFNEQFF
CDR3 DNA: TGTGCCAGTAGTACCCTGACAGGGGGTGAGTTCAATGAGCAGTTCTTC

J gene: TRBJ1-4
clone size: NA
D gene: TRBD1
V gene: TRBV5-1
CDR3 protein: CASSLRTGQTEKLFF
CDR3 DNA: TGCGCCAGCAGCTTGAGGACAGGGCAAACAGAAAAACTGTTTTTT

J gene: TRBJ1-1
clone size: NA
D gene: NA
V gene: TRBV7-3
CDR3 protein: CASSLKRNTEAFF
CDR3 DNA: TGTGCCAGCAGCTTAAAGAGGAACACTGAAGCTTTCTTT

J gene: TRBJ1-4
clone size: NA
D gene: TRBD1
V gene: TRBV5-4
CDR3 protein: CASSLGTGSATNEKLFF
CDR3 DNA: TGTGCCAGCAGCTTGGGGACAGGTTCAGCAACTAATGAAAAACTGTTTTTT

J gene: TRBJ2-7
clone size: NA
D gene: NA
V gene: TRBV27
CDR3 protein: CASRKVGWGQGRGNEQYF
CDR3 DNA: TGTGCCAGCAGGAAGGTGGGGTGGGGACAAGGGAGAGGAAACGAGCAGTACTTC

J gene: TRBJ2-5
clone size: once
D gene: TRBD2
V gene: TRBV9
CDR3 protein: CASSVAASGGIKTQYF
CDR3 DNA: TGTGCCAGCAGCGTAGCTGCTAGCGGGGGTATTAAGACCCAGTACTTC

J gene: TRBJ1-4
clone size: NA
D gene: NA
V gene: TRBV7-2
CDR3 protein: CASSRSTTHNEKLFF
CDR3 DNA: TGTGCCAGCAGCCGAAGTACGACACATAATGAAAAACTGTTTTTT

J gene: TRBJ1-1
clone size: NA
D gene: NA
V gene: TRBV10-3
CDR3 protein: CAISGSLDSGRGAFF
CDR3 DNA: TGTGCCATCAGTGGATCCTTGGACAGCGGTCGCGGAGCTTTCTTT

J gene: TRBJ1-6
clone size: NA
D gene: NA
V gene: TRBV21-1
CDR3 protein: CASSKGRTKRSPLHF
CDR3 DNA: TGTGCCAGCAGCAAAGGCCGGACGAAGCGGTCACCCCTCCACTTT

J gene: TRBJ1-1
clone size: NA
D gene: NA
V gene: TRBV5-1
CDR3 protein: CASSRDSQITEAFF
CDR3 DNA: TGCGCCAGCAGTCGGGACTCACAGATTACTGAAGCTTTCTTT

J gene: TRBJ1-6
clone size: NA
D gene: TRBD1
V gene: TRBV7-2
CDR3 protein: CASSATDRVGSPLHF
CDR3 DNA: TGTGCCAGCAGCGCAACCGACAGGGTTGGCTCACCCCTCCACTTT

J gene: TRBJ2-2
clone size: NA
D gene: NA
V gene: TRBV9
CDR3 protein: CASSVGWGGQDTGELFF
CDR3 DNA: TGTGCCAGCAGCGTTGGGTGGGGGGGGCAGGACACCGGGGAGCTGTTTTTT

J gene: TRBJ2-1
clone size: NA
D gene: NA
V gene: TRBV30
CDR3 protein: CAWSVQLTGNEQFF
CDR3 DNA: TGTGCCTGGAGTGTACAGCTGACAGGCAATGAGCAGTTCTTC